This TCR beta chain was recorded in a study of response to subunit inactivated influenza vaccine. This clonotype was found a few times. Its antigen is as yet unknown. TCRdb reanalysed the RT-PCR reads using MiXCR and keeps one entry per CDR3 protein. Among roughly 700,000 distinct CDR3 sequences listed, roughly 14% were seen once. Study outcomes and limitations: Authors suggested few new T cells are recruited by each seasonal influenza vaccination.

This sample comprised PBMCs from blood, obtained approximately 15 days before vaccination. The receptor was derived from a middle-aged man who received an inactivated influenza vaccine.

Here the CDR3 DNA reads TGTGCCAGCAGCCCAGGGGGCGGGAGGCGATACAATGAGCAGTTCTTC. It yields the protein CASSPGGGRRYNEQFF. The genes are TRBV7-3 and TRBJ2-1, with D perhaps TRBD1 or TRBD2 (8 bases each). V lost 5 bases, J lost 4 bases, and 18 bases lay in between. The CDR3 covers 16 residues. Germline V gives CDR1 SGHTA, CDR2 FQGTGA.